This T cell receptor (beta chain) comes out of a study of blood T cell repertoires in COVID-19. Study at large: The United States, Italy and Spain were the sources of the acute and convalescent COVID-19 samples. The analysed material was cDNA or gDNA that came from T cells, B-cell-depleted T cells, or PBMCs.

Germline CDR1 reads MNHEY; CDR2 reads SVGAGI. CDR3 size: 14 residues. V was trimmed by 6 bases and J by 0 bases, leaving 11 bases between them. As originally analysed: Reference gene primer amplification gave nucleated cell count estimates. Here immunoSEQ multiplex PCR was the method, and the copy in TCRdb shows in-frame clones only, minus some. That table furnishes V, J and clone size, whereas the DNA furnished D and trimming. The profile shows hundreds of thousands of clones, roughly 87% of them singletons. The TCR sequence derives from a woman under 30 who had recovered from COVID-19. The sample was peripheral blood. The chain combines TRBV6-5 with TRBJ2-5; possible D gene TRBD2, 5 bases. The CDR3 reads CASSQMDYQETQYF. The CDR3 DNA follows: TGTGCCAGCAGCCAAATGGACTACCAAGAGACCCAGTACTTC.